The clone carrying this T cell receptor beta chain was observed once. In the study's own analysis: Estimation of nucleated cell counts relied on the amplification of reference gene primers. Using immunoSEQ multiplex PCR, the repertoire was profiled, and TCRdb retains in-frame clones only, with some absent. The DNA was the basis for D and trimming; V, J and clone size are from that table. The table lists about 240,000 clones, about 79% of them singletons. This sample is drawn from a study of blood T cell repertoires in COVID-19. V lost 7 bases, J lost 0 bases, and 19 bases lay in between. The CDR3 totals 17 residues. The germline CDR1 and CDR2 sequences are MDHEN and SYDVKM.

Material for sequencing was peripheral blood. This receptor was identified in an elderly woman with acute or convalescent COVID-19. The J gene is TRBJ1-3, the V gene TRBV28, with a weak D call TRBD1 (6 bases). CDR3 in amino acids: CASTQGGALDSGNTIYF. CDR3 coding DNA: TGTGCCAGCACCCAAGGGGGGGCCTTAGACTCTGGAAACACCATATATTTT.